The clone carrying this T cell receptor beta chain was counted a few times. What it binds is unknown. PCR was performed a second time for about 6 to 12 cycles using a sample-barcoded 5' primer and a J-beta primer mix. The authors tagged each cDNA molecule using a template-switch adaptor with 12 random nucleotides. Via MiXCR, TCRdb re-called the 5' RACE reads, giving one row per CDR3 protein. Of hundreds of thousands of distinct CDR3 sequences in the sample, about 55% were seen once. These data originate in a study of blood T cells in healthy people across ages. Background on the study: Per two T cells, about one barcoded beta molecule was captured through template switching.

Study conclusions and caveats: The unknown donor CMV status may have confounded expanded clonotype changes.

The extraction recovered at least 5.5 micrograms of total RNA per sample. Input material: blood. This clonotype originated in a man aged 80 or over in good health.

CDR3 bases: TGCGCCAGCAGCTTCGGGGGGGATCAGCCCCAGCATTTT. Residues: CASSFGGDQPQHF. The rearrangement links TRBV5-1 to TRBJ1-5; D possibly corresponds to TRBD1 (5 bases). This CDR3 region has 13 residues. Germline V lookup: CDR1 SGHRS, CDR2 YFSETQ. The V end was cut by 2 bases, the J end by 5 bases, with 8 bases between.